The entry below gives a single T cell receptor (beta chain) sequence along with its context. Primers for the PCR totalled 60 Vbeta and 13 Jbeta. Assay used: immunoSEQ multiplex PCR; TCRdb lists only in-frame clones, some missing. Here the sample spans under 300,000 clones, 75% to 85% being singletons. The entry originates in a study of cytomegalovirus exposure and HLA in healthy donors. The V gene lost 4 bases and the J gene lost 8 bases, with 15 bases spanning the gap. Per germline, CDR1 SGHNT and CDR2 YYREEE (reference sequence). This CDR3 spans 13 amino acids. The TCR originated in a woman in her sixties in good health and CMV-seropositive. The sample was PBMCs. This chain joins TRBV5-4 and TRBJ1-2; D is possibly TRBD1 (6 bases). CDR3 in amino acids: CASSTPTGGGYTF. The CDR3 coding sequence is TGTGCCAGCAGCACTCCGACAGGTGGCGGCTACACCTTC.